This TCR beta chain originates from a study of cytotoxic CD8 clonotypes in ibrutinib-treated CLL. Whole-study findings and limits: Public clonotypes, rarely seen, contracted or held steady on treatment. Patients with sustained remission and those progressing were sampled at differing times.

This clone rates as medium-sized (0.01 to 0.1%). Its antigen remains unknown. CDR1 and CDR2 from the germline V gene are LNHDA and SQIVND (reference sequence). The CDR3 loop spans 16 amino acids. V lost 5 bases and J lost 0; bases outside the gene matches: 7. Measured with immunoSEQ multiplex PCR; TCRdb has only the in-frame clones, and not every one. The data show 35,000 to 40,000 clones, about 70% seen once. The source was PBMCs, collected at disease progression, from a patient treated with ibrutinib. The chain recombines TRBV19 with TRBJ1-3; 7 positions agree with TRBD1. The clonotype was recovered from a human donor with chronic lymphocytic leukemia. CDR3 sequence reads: CASSQGQVNSGNTIYF. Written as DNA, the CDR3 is TGTGCCAGTAGTCAAGGACAGGTCAACTCTGGAAACACCATATATTTT. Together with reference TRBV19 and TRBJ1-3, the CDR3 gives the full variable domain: DGGITQSPKYLFRKEGQNVTLSCEQNLNHDAMYWYRQDPGQGLRLIYYSQIVNDFQKGDIAEGYSVSREKKESFPLTVTSAQKNPTAFYLCASSQGQVNSGNTIYFGEGSWLTVV.